This T cell receptor (beta chain) was documented in a study of blood T cell repertoires in COVID-19. Study information: The origin of the acute and convalescent COVID-19 samples was the United States, Italy and Spain.

As processed by the authors: Reference gene primer amplification gave nucleated cell count estimates. The protocol was immunoSEQ multiplex PCR, while the TCRdb copy is restricted to in-frame clones and leaves out a portion. D and trimming were read from the DNA, whereas the V and J calls and clone size are those reported in that table. In the table there are 150,000 or so clones, about 80% of which are singletons. This clone came up a few times. Sequenced input: peripheral blood. The TCR comes from a woman aged 55-75 years with COVID-19, enrolled during active disease.

CDR3 sequence: CASSQAITGLFGNTIYF. The CDR3 DNA reads TGTGCCAGCAGCCAAGCAATCACAGGGTTGTTTGGAAACACCATATATTTT. V and J are TRBV4-2 and TRBJ1-3, with D possibly TRBD1 on 6 matching bases. The CDR3 is made up of 17 amino acids. Germline V gene sequence: CDR1 LGHNA, CDR2 YNFKEQ. Trimming stripped 1 base from V and 3 bases from J, with 16 bases between.